Following are 21 T cell receptor beta chains from one sample sequenced in a study of cytomegalovirus exposure and HLA in healthy donors. A multiplex PCR was run with 60 Vbeta primers and 13 Jbeta primers. Libraries were prepared by immunoSEQ multiplex PCR; TCRdb keeps only in-frame clonotypes and omits some of them. The sample includes some 150,000 clones, more than 75% of them seen just once. Sequencing input: PBMCs. The receptors here all came from a woman aged 18-29 years in good health and CMV-seronegative.

The chain has TRBV7-9 and TRBJ2-2; tentative D call: TRBD1 (7 bases). Germline values: CDR1 SEHNR, CDR2 FQNEAQ (reference sequence). The CDR3 spans 16 residues. The V end was cut by 5 bases, the J end by 4 bases, with 17 bases between. For the CDR3, the DNA is TGTGCCAGCAGCGCGGGACAGACATCCCTCACCGGGGAGCTGTTTTTT. Its protein is CASSAGQTSLTGELFF.

The chain joins TRBV13 to TRBJ1-2; a weak D match, TRBD1 (5 bases). Trimming removed 1 base from V and 8 bases from J, with 11 bases in between. CDR1 is PRHDT and CDR2 is FYEKMQ in the germline V gene (reference sequence). This CDR3 region has 13 residues. The CDR3 loop is CASSLVQGYGYTF. The CDR3 DNA reads as TGTGCCAGCAGCTTAGTGCAGGGCTACGGCTACACCTTC.

This chain joins TRBV30 and TRBJ2-5, with 7 bases fitting TRBD1. The DNA end is a closer match to TRBJ2-7, so the J assignment may be wrong. Per the germline V gene, CDR1 is GTSNPN and CDR2 is SVGIG (reference sequence). The CDR3 contains 13 residues. The CDR3: CAWSQGGPYEQYF. The CDR3 bases are TGTGCCTGGAGTCAAGGGGGCCCCTACGAGCAGTACTTC.

This clone was counted only a few times. The V and J genes are TRBV7-2 and TRBJ2-3, with 9 bases that match TRBD1. CDR3 size: 16 residues. CDR1 and CDR2 (germline): SGHTA, FQGNSA. Losses at the gene ends were 4 bases for V and 5 bases for J; bases not matched to a gene: 10. CDR3 amino acids: CASSSSTGGMGDTQYF. DNA of the CDR3: TGTGCCAGCAGCTCCTCCACAGGGGGCATGGGAGATACGCAGTATTTT.

This chain connects TRBV6-4 to TRBJ2-7; TRBD1 agrees at 10 bases. After removal of 2 bases from V and 4 bases from J, the junction contained 11 bases not matched to a gene. The CDR3 contains 17 residues. Germline V CDR1 and CDR2: MRHNA, SNTAGT. Written as DNA, the CDR3 is TGTGCCAGCAGTGACGCCAGGACAGGGACAGGGGAGTACGAGCAGTACTTC. Its translation: CASSDARTGTGEYEQYF.

This rearrangement joins TRBV4-2 to TRBJ2-3; 9 nucleotides match TRBD2. After removal of 1 base from V and 7 bases from J, the junction contained 9 bases not matched to a gene. From germline, CDR1 is LGHNA and CDR2 YNFKEQ. The CDR3 runs to 16 residues. The CDR3 coding sequence is TGTGCCAGCAGCCAAGGAGCGGGGGGACTCACGAATACGCAGTATTTT. Amino acid sequence: CASSQGAGGLTNTQYF.

This clone was recorded only once. This chain connects TRBV29-1 to TRBJ2-3; 7 positions match TRBD2. In germline, CDR1 is SQVTM, CDR2 ANQGSEA. J lost 3 bases, V lost 4 bases, and 4 bases had no gene match. CDR3 length: 13 residues. CDR3 bases: TGCAGCGTTGTAGGTAGCGGGACAGATACGCAGTATTTT. Protein sequence: CSVVGSGTDTQYF.

The V call is TRBV2, the J call TRBJ2-3; tentative D call: TRBD1 (6 bases). CDR1 is SNHLY, CDR2 FYNNEI, per germline. The CDR3 is made up of 15 amino acids. V lost 6 bases to trimming and J lost 5 bases, with 18 bases between them. CDR3 bases: TGTGCCAGCAGCGAACAGGGATCTTCGATAGATACGCAGTATTTT. It encodes CASSEQGSSIDTQYF.

The count of this clone is one. The chain is built from TRBV9 and TRBJ2-3, with 13 bases that match TRBD2. Germline CDR1 is SGDLS and CDR2 is YYNGEE. The length of the CDR3 is 17 residues. V lost 7 bases, J lost 1 base, and 9 bases stayed unmatched. The CDR3 DNA sequence: TGTGCCAGCGGGAGGACTAGCGGGGGTAAGGGCACAGATACGCAGTATTTT. It is translated as CASGRTSGGKGTDTQYF. Filled out from reference TRBV9 and TRBJ2-3, the complete variable domain reads DSGVTQTPKHLITATGQRVTLRCSPRSGDLSVYWYQQSLDQGLQFLIQYYNGEERAKGNILERFSAQQFPDLHSELNLSSLELGDSALYFCASGRTSGGKGTDTQYFGPGTRLTVL.

The CDR3 protein is CASSPLPLPGGDRYEQYF. The CDR3 coding sequence is TGTGCCAGCTCACCGCTCCCCTTACCGGGGGGGGATCGCTACGAGCAGTACTTC. J is TRBJ2-7 and V is TRBV18; 8 bases align to TRBD2. In germline, CDR1 is KGHSH, CDR2 LQKENI. The V segment lost 3 bases and the J segment 3 bases; nucleotides outside the gene matches: 16. This CDR3 is built from 18 residues.

In its sample, this clone was seen once. The chain links TRBV19 to TRBJ2-1, with 9 positions matching TRBD2. The trim removed 0 bases at V and 6 bases at J, leaving 12 bases unmatched. The germline V gene has CDR1 LNHDA and CDR2 SQIVND (reference sequence). This CDR3 has 18 residues. For the CDR3, the DNA is TGTGCCAGTAGTATAGATCGGTTAGCGGGAGCGGATTTCAATGAGCAGTTCTTC. Its translation: CASSIDRLAGADFNEQFF.

This chain uses TRBV19 with TRBJ2-3; TRBD2 matches 8 bases. V lost 4 bases and J lost 3; bases outside the gene matches: 3. The V gene's germline CDR1 is LNHDA and CDR2 SQIVND (reference sequence). The CDR3 extends over 14 amino acids. DNA for the CDR3: TGTGCCAGTAGTAGTGGCGGGGGGACAGATACGCAGTATTTT. Translated: CASSSGGGTDTQYF.

This chain uses TRBV6-5 with TRBJ1-1; weak D call: TRBD1 (6 bases). V lost 7 bases to trimming and J lost 11 bases, with 20 bases between them. The CDR3 has 13 residues. Germline V gene sequence: CDR1 MNHEY, CDR2 SVGAGI. The CDR3 DNA sequence: TGTGCCAGCACCACCTCAGGGGTTAGGAAGGCTTTCTTT. Amino acids: CASTTSGVRKAFF.

V is TRBV7-3 and J is TRBJ2-7; 9 nucleotides match TRBD2. CDR3 length equals 17 residues. J lost 2 bases, V lost 5 bases, and 13 bases had no gene match. Germline V gene data show CDR1 as SGHTA and CDR2 as FQGTGA. The CDR3 region is CASSGRSAGGTTYEQYF. The CDR3 DNA is TGTGCCAGCAGCGGGAGATCGGCGGGAGGGACGACCTACGAGCAGTACTTC. The whole variable domain, remainder taken from reference TRBV7-3 and TRBJ2-7, is GAGVSQTPSNKVTEKGKYVELRCDPISGHTALYWYRQSLGQGPEFLIYFQGTGAADDSGLPNDRFFAVRPEGSVSTLKIQRTERGDSAVYLCASSGRSAGGTTYEQYFGPGTRLTVT.

The genes are TRBV28 and TRBJ2-7; 10 bases fit TRBD1. V lost 6 bases to trimming and J lost 3 bases; unmatched junction nucleotides: 5. CDR1 is MDHEN, CDR2 SYDVKM, per germline. The CDR3 is 14 amino acids. The CDR3 region has the DNA TGTGCCAGCAGCCCCGGGGACAGGGGCTACGAGCAGTACTTC. Amino acid sequence: CASSPGDRGYEQYF.

The J gene is TRBJ1-2, the V gene TRBV28, with TRBD1 identical over 9 bases. Trimming at V came to 4 bases and at J to 4 bases, leaving 10 bases not matched to a gene. This CDR3 is 16 amino acids long. Per the germline V gene, CDR1 is MDHEN and CDR2 is SYDVKM. The CDR3 coding sequence is TGTGCCAGCAGTTCTCCACGGGGACAGGGCAGCTATGGCTACACCTTC. Its translation: CASSSPRGQGSYGYTF.

This chain links TRBV30 with TRBJ2-2, with 7 bases identical to TRBD2. The CDR3 loop spans 15 amino acids. Germline V gene data show CDR1 as GTSNPN and CDR2 as SVGIG (reference sequence). The V gene end was trimmed by 4 bases and the J gene end by 7 bases; junction bases not matched to a gene: 12. CDR3 DNA: TGTGCCTGGACCTCCGGGCAGGGCGGGAGCGGGGAGCTGTTTTTT. It is translated as CAWTSGQGGSGELFF.

Points on this clone: At one of its ends the junction is not consistent with the germline gene, which may arise from a read error. The gene calls are TRBV7-9 and TRBJ1-5, with D perhaps TRBD1 (5 bases). The CDR3 is made up of 14 amino acids. Germline CDR1 SEHNR, CDR2 FQNEAQ (reference sequence). The CDR3 nucleotides are TGTTCCAGCAGCCGGACAAGCTTCAATCAGCCCCAGCATTTT. Translation gives CSSSRTSFNQPQHF.

The J gene is TRBJ1-2, the V gene TRBV19, with unresolved D. Trimming shortened V by 6 bases and J by 10 bases, and 15 bases separated the two germline ends. Germline loops: CDR1 LNHDA, CDR2 SQIVND (reference sequence). The CDR3 totals 12 residues. CDR3: CASSPRFSVYTF. The CDR3 nucleotides read TGTGCCAGTAGCCCTCGGTTTAGTGTCTACACCTTC.

This clone was detected once. The chain recombines TRBV5-1 with TRBJ2-2; 11 nucleotides line up with TRBD1. This CDR3 comprises 17 residues. The V segment lost 2 bases and the J segment 6 bases; nucleotides outside the gene matches: 9. CDR1 and CDR2 from the germline V gene are SGHRS and YFSETQ. Here the CDR3 DNA reads TGCGCCAGCAGCTTCCTCACTCCGGGACAGGGGGCCGGGGAGCTGTTTTTT. Translated, it gives CASSFLTPGQGAGELFF. Using reference TRBV5-1 and TRBJ2-2 for the parts outside the CDR3, the full variable domain is KAGVTQTPRYLIKTRGQQVTLSCSPISGHRSVSWYQQTPGQGLQFLFEYFSETQRNKGNFPGRFSGRQFSNSRSEMNVSTLELGDSALYLCASSFLTPGQGAGELFFGEGSRLTVL.

This clone occurred once. The CDR3 DNA follows: TGTGCCATCAGTGAAGGAGGGGGCGGATCCGGCAATCAGCCCCAGCATTTT. Translation: CAISEGGGGSGNQPQHF. This rearrangement joins TRBV10-3 to TRBJ1-5, with 7 bases identical to TRBD1. This CDR3 spans 17 amino acids. Unmatched junction bases numbered 10, after V lost 3 bases and J lost 2 bases. Per the germline V gene, CDR1 is ENHRY and CDR2 is SYGVKD.